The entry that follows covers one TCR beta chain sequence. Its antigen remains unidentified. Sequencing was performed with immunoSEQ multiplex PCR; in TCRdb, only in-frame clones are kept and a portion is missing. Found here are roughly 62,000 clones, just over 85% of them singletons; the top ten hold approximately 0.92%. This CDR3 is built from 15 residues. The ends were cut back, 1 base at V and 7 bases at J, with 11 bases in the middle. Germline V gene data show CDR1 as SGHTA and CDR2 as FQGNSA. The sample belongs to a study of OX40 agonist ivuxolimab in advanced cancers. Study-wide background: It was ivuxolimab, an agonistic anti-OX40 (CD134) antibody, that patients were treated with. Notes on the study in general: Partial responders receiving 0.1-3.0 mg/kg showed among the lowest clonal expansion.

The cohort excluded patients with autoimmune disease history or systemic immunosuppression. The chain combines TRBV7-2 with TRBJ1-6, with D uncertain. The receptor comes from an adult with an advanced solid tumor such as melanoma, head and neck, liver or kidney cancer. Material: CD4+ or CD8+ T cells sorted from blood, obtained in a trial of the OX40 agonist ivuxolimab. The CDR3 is CASSLGRAGNSPLHF. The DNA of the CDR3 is TGTGCCAGCAGCTTAGGCCGGGCTGGGAATTCACCCCTCCACTTT.